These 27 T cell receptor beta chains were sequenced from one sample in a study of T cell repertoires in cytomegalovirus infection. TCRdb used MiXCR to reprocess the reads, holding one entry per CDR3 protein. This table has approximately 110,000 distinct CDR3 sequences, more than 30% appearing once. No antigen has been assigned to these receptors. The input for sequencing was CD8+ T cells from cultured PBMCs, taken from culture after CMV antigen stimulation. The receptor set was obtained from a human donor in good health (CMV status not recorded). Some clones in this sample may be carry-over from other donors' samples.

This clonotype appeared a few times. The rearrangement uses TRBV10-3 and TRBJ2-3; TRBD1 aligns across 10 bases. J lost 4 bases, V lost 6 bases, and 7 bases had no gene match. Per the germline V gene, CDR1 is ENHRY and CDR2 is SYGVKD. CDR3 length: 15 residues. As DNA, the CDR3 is TGTGCCATCAGCCAGGGACAGGGGCACGCAGATACGCAGTATTTT. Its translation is CAISQGQGHADTQYF.

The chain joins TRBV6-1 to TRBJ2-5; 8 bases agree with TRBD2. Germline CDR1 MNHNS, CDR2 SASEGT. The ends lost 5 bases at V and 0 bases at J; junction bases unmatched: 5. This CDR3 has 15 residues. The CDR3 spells CASSRAGVNQETQYF. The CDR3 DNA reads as TGTGCCAGCAGTCGAGCGGGGGTAAACCAAGAGACCCAGTACTTC.

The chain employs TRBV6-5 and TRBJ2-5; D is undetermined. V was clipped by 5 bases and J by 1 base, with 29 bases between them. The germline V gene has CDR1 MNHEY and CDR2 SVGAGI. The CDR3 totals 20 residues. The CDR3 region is CASSERFGPNFERVQETQYF. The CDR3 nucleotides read TGTGCCAGCAGTGAAAGATTTGGCCCGAATTTTGAAAGGGTCCAAGAGACCCAGTACTTC.

CDR3 nucleotide sequence: TGTGCCAGCAGTGGGGCCTCTGGGGCCAACGTCCTGACTTTC. This encodes CASSGASGANVLTF. This rearrangement joins TRBV27 to TRBJ2-6, with a tentative D call TRBD1 (5 bases). This CDR3 has 14 residues. Germline-derived CDR1 and CDR2 are MNHEY and SMNVEV (reference sequence). V dropped 5 bases and J dropped 0 bases, with 5 bases sitting between them.

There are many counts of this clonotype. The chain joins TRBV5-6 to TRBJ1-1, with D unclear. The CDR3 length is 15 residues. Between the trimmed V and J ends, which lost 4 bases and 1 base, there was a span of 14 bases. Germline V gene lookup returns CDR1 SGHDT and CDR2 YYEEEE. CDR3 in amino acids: CASSLAGTQNTEAFF. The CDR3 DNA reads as TGTGCCAGCAGCCTCGCAGGAACACAGAACACTGAAGCTTTCTTT.

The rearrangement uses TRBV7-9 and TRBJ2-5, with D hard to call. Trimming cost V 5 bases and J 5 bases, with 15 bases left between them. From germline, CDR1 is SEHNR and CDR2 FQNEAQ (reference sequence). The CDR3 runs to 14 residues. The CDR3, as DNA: TGTGCCAGCAGCCCACGGACCCTATCTGAGACCCAGTACTTC. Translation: CASSPRTLSETQYF.

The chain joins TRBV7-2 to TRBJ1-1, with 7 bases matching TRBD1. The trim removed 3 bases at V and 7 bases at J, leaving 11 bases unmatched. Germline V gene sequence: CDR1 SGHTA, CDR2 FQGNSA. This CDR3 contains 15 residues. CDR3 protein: CASSLWRGQRGEAFF. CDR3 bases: TGTGCCAGCAGCTTGTGGCGGGGACAGCGGGGTGAAGCTTTCTTT. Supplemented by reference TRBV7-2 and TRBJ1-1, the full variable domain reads GAGVSQSPSNKVTEKGKDVELRCDPISGHTALYWYRQSLGQGLEFLIYFQGNSAPDKSGLPSDRFSAERTGGSVSTLTIQRTQQEDSAVYLCASSLWRGQRGEAFFGQGTRLTVV.

In DNA form, the CDR3 reads TGTGCCAGCAGCGCCGGGACAGGGCGCGTATTAAGGGAAAAACTGTTTTTT. Amino acids: CASSAGTGRVLREKLFF. The genes are TRBV7-8 and TRBJ1-4; 9 bases match TRBD1. With V trimmed by 5 bases and J by 8 bases, 15 bases remained unmatched. The CDR3 runs 17 residues. Per germline, CDR1 SGHVS and CDR2 FQNEAQ.

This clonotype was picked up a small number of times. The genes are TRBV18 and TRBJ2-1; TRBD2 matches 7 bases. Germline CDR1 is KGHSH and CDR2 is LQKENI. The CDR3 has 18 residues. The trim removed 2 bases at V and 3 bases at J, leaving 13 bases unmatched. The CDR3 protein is CASSPTIGGSFYYNEQFF. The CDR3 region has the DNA TGTGCCAGCTCACCAACCATCGGGGGGTCTTTTTACTACAATGAGCAGTTCTTC.

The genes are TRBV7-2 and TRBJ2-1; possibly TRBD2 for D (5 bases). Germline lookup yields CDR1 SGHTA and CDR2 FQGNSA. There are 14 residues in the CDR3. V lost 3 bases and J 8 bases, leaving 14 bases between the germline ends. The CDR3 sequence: CASSFGVTGDEQFF. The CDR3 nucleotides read TGTGCCAGCAGCTTTGGTGTCACCGGGGATGAGCAGTTCTTC. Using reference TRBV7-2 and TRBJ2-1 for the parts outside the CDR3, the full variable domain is GAGVSQSPSNKVTEKGKDVELRCDPISGHTALYWYRQSLGQGLEFLIYFQGNSAPDKSGLPSDRFSAERTGGSVSTLTIQRTQQEDSAVYLCASSFGVTGDEQFFGPGTRLTVL.

The CDR3 is CASTPDGPRVRDTQYF. DNA for the CDR3: TGTGCCAGCACCCCAGACGGGCCGAGGGTGAGAGATACGCAGTATTTT. This chain connects TRBV28 to TRBJ2-3; possibly TRBD2 for D (5 bases). With 7 bases removed from V and 5 bases from J, the gap between germline ends came to 22 bases. CDR1 is MDHEN, CDR2 SYDVKM, per germline. The CDR3 length is 16 residues.

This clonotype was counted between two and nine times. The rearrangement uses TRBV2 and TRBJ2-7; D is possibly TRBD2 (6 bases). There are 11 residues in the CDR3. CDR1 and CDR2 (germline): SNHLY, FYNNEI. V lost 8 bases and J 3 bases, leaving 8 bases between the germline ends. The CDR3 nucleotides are TGTGCCAGCTTCGGGGGCTACGAGCAGTACTTC. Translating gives CASFGGYEQYF.

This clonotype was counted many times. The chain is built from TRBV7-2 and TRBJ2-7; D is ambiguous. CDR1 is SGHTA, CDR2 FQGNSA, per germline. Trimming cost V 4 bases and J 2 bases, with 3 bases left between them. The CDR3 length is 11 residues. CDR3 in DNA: TGTGCCAGCAGCTGGGCCTACGAGCAGTACTTC. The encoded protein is CASSWAYEQYF. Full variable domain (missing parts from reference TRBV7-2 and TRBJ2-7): GAGVSQSPSNKVTEKGKDVELRCDPISGHTALYWYRQSLGQGLEFLIYFQGNSAPDKSGLPSDRFSAERTGGSVSTLTIQRTQQEDSAVYLCASSWAYEQYFGPGTRLTVT.

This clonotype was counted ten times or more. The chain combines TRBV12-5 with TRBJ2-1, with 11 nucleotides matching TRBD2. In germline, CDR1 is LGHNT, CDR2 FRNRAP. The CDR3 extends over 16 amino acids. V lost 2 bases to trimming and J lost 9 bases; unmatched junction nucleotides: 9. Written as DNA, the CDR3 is TGTGCTAGTGGTTTGTATCTAGCGGGGGGTGTCGGTGAGCAGTTCTTC. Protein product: CASGLYLAGGVGEQFF.

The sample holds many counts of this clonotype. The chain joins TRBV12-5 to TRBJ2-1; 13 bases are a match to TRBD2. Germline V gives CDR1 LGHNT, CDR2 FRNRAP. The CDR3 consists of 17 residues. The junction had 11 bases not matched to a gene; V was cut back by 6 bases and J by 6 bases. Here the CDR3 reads CASGTHRTSGGPNEQFF. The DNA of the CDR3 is TGTGCTAGTGGCACTCACCGGACTAGCGGGGGACCCAATGAGCAGTTCTTC.

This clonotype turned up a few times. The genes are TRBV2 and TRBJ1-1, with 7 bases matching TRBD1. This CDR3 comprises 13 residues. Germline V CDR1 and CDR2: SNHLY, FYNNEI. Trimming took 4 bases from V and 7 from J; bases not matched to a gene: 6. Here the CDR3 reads CASSGSGGGEAFF. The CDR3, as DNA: TGTGCCAGCAGTGGGTCAGGGGGGGGTGAAGCTTTCTTT.

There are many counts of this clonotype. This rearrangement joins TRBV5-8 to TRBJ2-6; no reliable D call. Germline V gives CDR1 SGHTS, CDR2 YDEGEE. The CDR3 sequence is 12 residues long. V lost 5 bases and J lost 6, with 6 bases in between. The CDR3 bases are TGTGCCAGCAGTCTCGAGGCCAACGTCCTGACTTTC. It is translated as CASSLEANVLTF.

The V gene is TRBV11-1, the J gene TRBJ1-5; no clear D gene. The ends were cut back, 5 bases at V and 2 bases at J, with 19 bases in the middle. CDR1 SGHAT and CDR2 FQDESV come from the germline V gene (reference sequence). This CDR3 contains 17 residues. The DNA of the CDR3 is TGTGCCAGCAGCCTATGGAAGCTCTGGTCAGGCAATCAGCCCCAGCATTTT. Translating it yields CASSLWKLWSGNQPQHF.

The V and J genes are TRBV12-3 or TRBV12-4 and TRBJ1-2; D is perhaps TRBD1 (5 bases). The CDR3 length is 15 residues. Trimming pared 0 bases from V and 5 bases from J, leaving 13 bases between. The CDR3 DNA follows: TGTGCCAGCAGTTTAGCGGAGGGGCTAACGTATGGCTACACCTTC. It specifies CASSLAEGLTYGYTF.

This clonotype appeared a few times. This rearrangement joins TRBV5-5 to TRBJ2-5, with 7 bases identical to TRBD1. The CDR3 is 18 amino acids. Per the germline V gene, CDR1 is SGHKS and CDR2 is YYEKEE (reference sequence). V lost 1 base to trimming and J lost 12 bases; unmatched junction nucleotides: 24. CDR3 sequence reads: CASSLRYRGEGGTSTKYF. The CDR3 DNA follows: TGTGCCAGCAGCTTGCGTTACAGGGGCGAGGGCGGTACTTCGACTAAGTACTTC.

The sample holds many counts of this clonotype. This CDR3 is CASSFVFNEQFF. The CDR3 coding sequence is TGTGCCAGCAGCTTTGTGTTTAATGAGCAGTTCTTC. J is TRBJ2-1 and V is TRBV7-2; D is undetermined. Germline V gives CDR1 SGHTA, CDR2 FQGNSA. The CDR3 covers 12 residues. Trimming shortened V by 3 bases and J by 7 bases, and 7 bases separated the two germline ends.

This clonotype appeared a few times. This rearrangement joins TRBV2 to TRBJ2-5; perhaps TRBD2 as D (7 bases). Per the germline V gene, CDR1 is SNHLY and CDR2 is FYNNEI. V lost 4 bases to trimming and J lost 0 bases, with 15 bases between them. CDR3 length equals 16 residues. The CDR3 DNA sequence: TGTGCCAGCAGTGGGGGGCTAGCGGCGTACCAAGAGACCCAGTACTTC. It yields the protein CASSGGLAAYQETQYF. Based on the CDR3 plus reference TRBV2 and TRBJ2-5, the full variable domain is EPEVTQTPSHQVTQMGQEVILRCVPISNHLYFYWYRQILGQKVEFLVSFYNNEISEKSEIFDDQFSVERPDGSNFTLKIRSTKLEDSAMYFCASSGGLAAYQETQYFGPGTRLLVL.

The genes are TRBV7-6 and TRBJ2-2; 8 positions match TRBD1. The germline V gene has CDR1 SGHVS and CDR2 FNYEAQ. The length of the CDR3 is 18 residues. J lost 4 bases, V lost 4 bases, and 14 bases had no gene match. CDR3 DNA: TGTGCCAGCAGCTCCCCCCGGGGGCAGGGGGCTCTCACCGGGGAGCTGTTTTTT. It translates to CASSSPRGQGALTGELFF. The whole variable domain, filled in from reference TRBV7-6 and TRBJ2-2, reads GAGVSQSPRYKVTKRGQDVALRCDPISGHVSLYWYRQALGQGPEFLTYFNYEAQQDKSGLPNDRFSAERPEGSISTLTIQRTEQRDSAMYRCASSSPRGQGALTGELFFGEGSRLTVL.

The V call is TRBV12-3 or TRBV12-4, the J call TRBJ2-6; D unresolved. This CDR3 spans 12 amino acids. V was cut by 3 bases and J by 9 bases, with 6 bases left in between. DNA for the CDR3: TGTGCCAGCAGTTTGGGCGGCAACGTCCTGACTTTC. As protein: CASSLGGNVLTF.

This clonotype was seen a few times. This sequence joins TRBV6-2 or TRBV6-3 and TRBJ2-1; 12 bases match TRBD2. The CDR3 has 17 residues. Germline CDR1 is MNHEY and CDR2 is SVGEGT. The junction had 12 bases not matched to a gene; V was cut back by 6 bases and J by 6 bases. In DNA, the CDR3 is TGTGCCAGCAGCCCTCCCTGGAGGACTAGCGGGGCCAATGAGCAGTTCTTC. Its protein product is CASSPPWRTSGANEQFF.

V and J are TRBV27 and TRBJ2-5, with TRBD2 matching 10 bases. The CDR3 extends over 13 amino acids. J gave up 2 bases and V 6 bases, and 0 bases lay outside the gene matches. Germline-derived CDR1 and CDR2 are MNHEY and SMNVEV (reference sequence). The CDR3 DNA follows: TGTGCCAGCAGACTAGCGGGGCAAGAGACCCAGTACTTC. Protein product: CASRLAGQETQYF.

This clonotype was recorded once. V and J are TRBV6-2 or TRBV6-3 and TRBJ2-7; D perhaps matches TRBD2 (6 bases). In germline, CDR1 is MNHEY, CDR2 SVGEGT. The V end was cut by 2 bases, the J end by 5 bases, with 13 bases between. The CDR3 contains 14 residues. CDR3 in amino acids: CASSYPGTPDEQYF. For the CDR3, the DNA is TGTGCCAGCAGTTACCCCGGGACTCCCGACGAGCAGTACTTC.